These 20 T cell receptor beta chains originate from one sample sequenced in a study of T cells after yellow fever vaccination. TCRdb analysed the 5' RACE reads with MiXCR anew, one entry per CDR3 protein. The sample shows approximately 300,000 distinct CDR3 sequences, approximately 9% of them seen only once. The sample in question was PBMCs, obtained on the day of the first yellow fever vaccination. All receptors derive from a man between 18 and 35 years old who received the YFV17D yellow fever vaccine.

This clonotype was detected only a few times. The chain joins TRBV7-9 to TRBJ2-3, with D unresolved. Looked up from germline, CDR1 is SEHNR and CDR2 is FQNEAQ (reference sequence). The CDR3 runs 15 residues. Trimming left V 5 bases short and J 2 bases short, with 14 bases between. CDR3 region: CASSTRFGTTDTQYF. CDR3 sequence (DNA): TGTGCCAGCAGCACCAGATTCGGTACCACAGATACGCAGTATTTT.

This clonotype has a count of ten or more. The chain links TRBV20-1 to TRBJ2-2, with 9 bases identical to TRBD1. Germline loops: CDR1 DFQATT, CDR2 SNEGSKA (reference sequence). The CDR3 consists of 16 residues. The trim removed 0 bases at V and 1 base at J, leaving 3 bases unmatched. The CDR3 DNA follows: TGCAGTGCTAGAGATCCGGGACAGGGGAACACCGGGGAGCTGTTTTTT. This sequence encodes CSARDPGQGNTGELFF.

This sequence joins TRBV6-2 or TRBV6-3 and TRBJ2-3; D is tentatively TRBD1 or TRBD2 (7 bases each). V was shortened by 6 bases and J by 4 bases, with 14 bases between the two germline ends. Germline-derived CDR1 and CDR2 are MNHEY and SVGEGT. The CDR3 has 14 amino acids. The CDR3 sequence is CASRPGGAPDTQYF. The CDR3 DNA is TGTGCCAGCAGGCCAGGGGGGGCCCCAGATACGCAGTATTTT.

The CDR3 loop is CASSLQGEAFF. CDR3 coding DNA: TGCGCCAGCAGCTTACAGGGTGAAGCTTTCTTT. The rearrangement uses TRBV5-1 and TRBJ1-1, with D tentatively TRBD1 (6 bases). Germline loops: CDR1 SGHRS, CDR2 YFSETQ. The CDR3 is 11 residues long. With 2 bases removed from V and 7 bases from J, the gap between germline ends came to 6 bases.

This clonotype was counted many times. V gene TRBV11-2 combines with J gene TRBJ1-1; D unresolved. Germline V CDR1 and CDR2: SGHAT, FQNNGV. The CDR3 loop spans 14 amino acids. V was shortened by 3 bases and J by 1 base, with 9 bases between the two germline ends. CDR3 sequence: CASSLAGRNTEAFF. CDR3 in DNA: TGTGCCAGCAGCTTGGCAGGCCGGAACACTGAAGCTTTCTTT. The full variable domain, in which reference TRBV11-2 and TRBJ1-1 provide the parts outside the CDR3, is EAGVAQSPRYKIIEKRQSVAFWCNPISGHATLYWYQQILGQGPKLLIQFQNNGVVDDSQLPKDRFSAERLKGVDSTLKIQPAKLEDSAVYLCASSLAGRNTEAFFGQGTRLTVV.

This clonotype came up a few times. This chain connects TRBV7-2 to TRBJ2-2; D is unresolved. This CDR3 is 14 amino acids long. The ends were cut back, 3 bases at V and 6 bases at J, with 11 bases in the middle. Germline CDR1 and CDR2: SGHTA and FQGNSA. CDR3 in amino acids: CASSFWVLAGELFF. The CDR3 DNA reads TGTGCCAGCAGCTTTTGGGTACTGGCCGGGGAGCTGTTTTTT.

This clonotype was counted many times. The V call is TRBV7-2, the J call TRBJ2-5; 12 positions match TRBD2. From germline, CDR1 is SGHTA and CDR2 FQGNSA. V lost 4 bases, J lost 5 bases, and 5 bases stayed unmatched. This CDR3 is 15 amino acids long. Here the CDR3 reads CASSSSGGAFETQYF. The DNA for the CDR3 is TGTGCCAGCAGCTCTAGCGGGGGGGCTTTTGAGACCCAGTACTTC.

The chain has TRBV3-1 and TRBJ2-4; D is unclear. The CDR3 totals 14 residues. The V and J ends lost 4 bases and 9 bases respectively, with 16 bases between them. Germline V gene lookup returns CDR1 LGHDT and CDR2 YNNKEL (reference sequence). The CDR3, as DNA: TGTGCCAGCAGCCCCATAGTCAGTTCCTCCATTCAGTACTTC. Its protein product is CASSPIVSSSIQYF. The whole variable domain, remainder taken from reference TRBV3-1 and TRBJ2-4, is DTAVSQTPKYLVTQMGNDKSIKCEQNLGHDTMYWYKQDSKKFLKIMFSYNNKELIINETVPNRFSPKSPDKAHLNLHINSLELGDSAVYFCASSPIVSSSIQYFGAGTRLSVL.

This clonotype has a handful of counts. The rearrangement links TRBV5-1 to TRBJ2-5; D is ambiguous. The germline V gene encodes CDR1 SGHRS and CDR2 YFSETQ. CDR3 length: 15 amino acids. The V end lost 2 bases, the J end lost 4 bases, and 15 bases lay between the germline ends. CDR3 sequence reads: CASSFGYLPPETQYF. The CDR3 DNA reads TGCGCCAGCAGCTTCGGCTACCTCCCCCCAGAGACCCAGTACTTC.

This clonotype was seen more than once but under ten times. The chain combines TRBV4-3 with TRBJ2-6; D perhaps matches TRBD2 (6 bases). CDR1 and CDR2 from the germline V gene are LGHNA and YSLEER. Trimming removed 4 bases from V and 2 bases from J, with 15 bases in between. CDR3 length equals 17 residues. CDR3 protein: CASSLELGLPGANVLTF. The CDR3 region has the DNA TGCGCCAGCAGCCTGGAACTGGGACTTCCTGGGGCCAACGTCCTGACTTTC.

V usage is TRBV6-2 or TRBV6-3 and J usage is TRBJ2-6; either TRBD1 or TRBD2 may fit D (5 bases each). Trimming took off 6 bases at V and 2 bases at J, with 20 bases between the two ends. Germline assignment: CDR1 MNHEY and CDR2 SVGEGT. This CDR3 is 18 amino acids long. In DNA form, the CDR3 reads TGTGCCAGCAGCCTTATATGGGACGCCGGCGCTGGGGCCAACGTCCTGACTTTC. It specifies CASSLIWDAGAGANVLTF.

The rearrangement uses TRBV9 and TRBJ2-1; 10 bases agree with TRBD2. The CDR3 spans 17 residues. V shed 0 bases and J 5 bases; nucleotides not matched to a gene: 8. Germline values: CDR1 SGDLS, CDR2 YYNGEE. The CDR3 reads CASSVGASGGRHNEQFF. CDR3 DNA: TGTGCCAGCAGCGTAGGAGCTAGCGGGGGCAGGCACAATGAGCAGTTCTTC.

This clonotype turned up a few times. V and J are TRBV29-1 and TRBJ2-7, with D maybe TRBD2 (5 bases). Germline V gene lookup returns CDR1 SQVTM and CDR2 ANQGSEA. CDR3 length equals 12 residues. V was cut by 3 bases and J by 3 bases, with 9 bases left in between. As DNA, the CDR3 is TGCAGCGTTGAGCTTCGGGACTACGAGCAGTACTTC. Translation: CSVELRDYEQYF.

This clonotype has a single count. This may arise from a read error, as a much more abundant clone is one base away. The CDR3 end shows no conserved phenylalanine or tryptophan, and so a read error is likely. The chain links TRBV12-3 or TRBV12-4 to TRBJ2-1; D may be TRBD1 (6 bases). Trimming pared 5 bases from V and 12 bases from J, leaving 17 bases between. CDR3 size: 13 residues. CDR3 in amino acids: CASSELPRTAQFY. As DNA, the CDR3 is TGTGCCAGCAGTGAATTACCCCGGACAGCGCAGTTCTAC.

The genes are TRBV29-1 and TRBJ2-7; D gene uncertain. Germline V lookup: CDR1 SQVTM, CDR2 ANQGSEA. The ends were cut back, 5 bases at V and 3 bases at J, with 14 bases in the middle. The CDR3 is 13 amino acids. The CDR3 DNA follows: TGCAGCGTTAATACCGCGGTGGACTACGAGCAGTACTTC. It translates to CSVNTAVDYEQYF.

The chain recombines TRBV6-8 with TRBJ2-7; 11 positions match TRBD1. This CDR3 is built from 16 residues. The V segment lost 5 bases and the J segment 5 bases; nucleotides outside the gene matches: 11. CDR1 is MNHGY and CDR2 is SAAAGT in the germline V gene. The CDR3 loop reads CASSRTGGLIRNEQYF. CDR3 DNA sequence: TGTGCCAGCAGTCGGACAGGGGGCTTAATTCGGAACGAGCAGTACTTC.

V gene TRBV20-1 combines with J gene TRBJ1-1; D uncertain. CDR1 and CDR2 from the germline V gene are DFQATT and SNEGSKA (reference sequence). CDR3 size: 13 residues. The V and J ends lost 6 bases and 1 base respectively, with 12 bases between them. In DNA, the CDR3 is TGCAGTGCGGAAGCTCCGACGAACACTGAAGCTTTCTTT. This translates into CSAEAPTNTEAFF.

The V and J genes are TRBV20-1 and TRBJ1-6; unclear D gene. V shed 5 bases and J shed 7 bases, with 15 bases lying between them. The length of the CDR3 is 14 residues. Germline V gene data show CDR1 as DFQATT and CDR2 as SNEGSKA (reference sequence). The CDR3 DNA follows: TGCAGTGCTCAGTGGGCAGACGGGAATTCACCCCTCCACTTT. Residues: CSAQWADGNSPLHF.

This clonotype was detected only once. The chain carries TRBV7-9 and TRBJ2-2, with D maybe TRBD1 (5 bases). V shed 5 bases and J shed 6 bases, with 13 bases lying between them. This CDR3 region has 14 residues. Germline lookup yields CDR1 SEHNR and CDR2 FQNEAQ (reference sequence). The CDR3, as DNA: TGTGCCAGCAGCCGCCAGGGTCTCCCCGGGGAGCTGTTTTTT. Translation: CASSRQGLPGELFF.

This clonotype came up a few times. V and J are TRBV5-1 and TRBJ2-7; 7 nucleotides agree with TRBD2. Germline assignment: CDR1 SGHRS and CDR2 YFSETQ. Trimming took 0 bases from V and 5 from J; bases not matched to a gene: 5. This CDR3 contains 14 residues. CDR3 DNA sequence: TGCGCCAGCAGCTTGGGCGGGGGAGGCAACGAGCAGTACTTC. Translated: CASSLGGGGNEQYF.